This T cell receptor beta chain was found in a study of blood T cell repertoires in COVID-19. On the study more broadly: Acute and convalescent COVID-19 samples came from the United States, Italy and Spain. T cells, B-cell-depleted T cells, or PBMCs provided the cDNA or gDNA that served as material.

The method was immunoSEQ multiplex PCR; TCRdb's version includes in-frame clones alone and lacks a portion of them. The data show 200,000 to 250,000 clones, roughly 80% seen once. This CDR3 has 15 amino acids. CDR1 is SGHRS and CDR2 is YFSETQ in the germline V gene. V lost 4 bases to trimming and J lost 4 bases, with 17 bases between them. Enrolment of Seattle patients took place during active infection, and they were followed longitudinally. This TCR was recovered from a woman in her sixties or seventies with COVID-19, enrolled during active disease. The rearrangement links TRBV5-1 to TRBJ2-5; tentatively, D is TRBD2 (5 bases). Material: peripheral blood. The CDR3 sequence: CASSRTGLSGETQYF. CDR3 nucleotide sequence: TGCGCCAGCAGCCGCACCGGACTGTCTGGAGAGACCCAGTACTTC.